The 18 T cell receptor beta chains presented below share a single source sample, sequenced in a study of T cell responses to AZD1222 COVID-19 vaccine. The method was immunoSEQ multiplex PCR; TCRdb's version includes in-frame clones alone and lacks a portion of them. The profile shows around 100,000 clones, roughly 85% of them singletons. Material: peripheral blood, obtained 28 days after the second AZD1222 dose. These receptors were taken from an adult who received the AZD1222 COVID-19 vaccine.

This clone was recorded only once. This chain links TRBV19 with TRBJ2-3; TRBD2 matches at 11 bases. Germline V lookup: CDR1 LNHDA, CDR2 SQIVND (reference sequence). With V trimmed by 5 bases and J by 2 bases, 6 bases remained unmatched. This CDR3 comprises 16 residues. CDR3 DNA sequence: TGTGCCAGTAGTGACCCGACTAGCGGGGCCACAGATACGCAGTATTTT. As protein: CASSDPTSGATDTQYF. Filled out from reference TRBV19 and TRBJ2-3, the complete variable domain reads DGGITQSPKYLFRKEGQNVTLSCEQNLNHDAMYWYRQDPGQGLRLIYYSQIVNDFQKGDIAEGYSVSREKKESFPLTVTSAQKNPTAFYLCASSDPTSGATDTQYFGPGTRLTVL.

The gene calls are TRBV5-1 and TRBJ2-3; 8 nucleotides line up with TRBD1. J was trimmed by 1 base and V by 4 bases; bases with no gene match: 5. CDR1 is SGHRS and CDR2 is YFSETQ in the germline V gene. The CDR3 has 15 residues. In DNA, the CDR3 is TGCGCCAGCAGCCGCAGGGGGCAGGGCACAGATACGCAGTATTTT. Translated: CASSRRGQGTDTQYF.

This sequence joins TRBV5-4 and TRBJ1-4; 7 bases fit TRBD1. CDR3 length: 13 amino acids. J gave up 5 bases and V 4 bases, and 2 bases lay outside the gene matches. Germline CDR1 SGHNT, CDR2 YYREEE (reference sequence). CDR3 sequence (DNA): TGTGCCAGCAGCACGGACAGGAATGAAAAACTGTTTTTT. This translates into CASSTDRNEKLFF.

The CDR3 protein is CASSPKPRTDTQYF. In DNA, the CDR3 is TGTGCCAGCAGCCCCAAGCCACGCACAGATACGCAGTATTTT. This sequence joins TRBV9 and TRBJ2-3; D remains ambiguous. From germline, CDR1 is SGDLS and CDR2 YYNGEE. Trimming removed 4 bases at V and 1 base at J, with 10 bases between. CDR3 length equals 14 residues.

The chain uses TRBV15 and TRBJ1-5, with D unclear. From germline, CDR1 is LNHNV and CDR2 YYDKDF (reference sequence). Trimming stripped 4 bases from V and 2 bases from J, with 12 bases between. CDR3 length equals 15 residues. CDR3 nucleotide sequence: TGTGCCACCAGCACGGTCGGGAGGGGCAATCAGCCCCAGCATTTT. It codes for CATSTVGRGNQPQHF.

V usage is TRBV24-1 and J usage is TRBJ1-2; 10 bases agree with TRBD1. The germline V gene encodes CDR1 KGHDR and CDR2 SFDVKD. V lost 2 bases and J lost 5; bases outside the gene matches: 7. This CDR3 contains 16 residues. This CDR3 is CATSDSRTGGVYGYTF. The DNA of the CDR3 is TGTGCCACCAGTGATTCCCGGACAGGGGGAGTATATGGCTACACCTTC.

CDR3 DNA sequence: TGTGCCAGCAGTGGACCCACTCGAACGGAGACCCAGTACTTC. Translation gives CASSGPTRTETQYF. The chain recombines TRBV2 with TRBJ2-5; D remains unclear. Trimming removed 4 bases at V and 5 bases at J, with 14 bases between. The CDR3 is 14 residues long. The V gene's germline CDR1 is SNHLY and CDR2 FYNNEI.

The chain is built from TRBV10-3 and TRBJ1-4; no clear D. Germline V gene lookup returns CDR1 ENHRY and CDR2 SYGVKD. V dropped 6 bases and J dropped 5 bases, with 10 bases sitting between them. CDR3 length: 13 residues. The CDR3 loop reads CAISLGPNEKLFF. For the CDR3, the DNA is TGTGCCATCAGCTTGGGCCCGAATGAAAAACTGTTTTTT.

The chain links TRBV5-1 to TRBJ2-2, with D perhaps TRBD2 (6 bases). Between the trimmed V and J ends, which lost 6 bases and 8 bases, there was a span of 17 bases. The germline gives CDR1 SGHRS, CDR2 YFSETQ. This CDR3 is 14 amino acids long. The CDR3 coding sequence is TGCGCCAGCACTTTTAGGGACTTAACTGGGGAGCTGTTTTTT. Translation: CASTFRDLTGELFF.

V usage is TRBV10-3 and J usage is TRBJ2-1; 8 bases are shared with TRBD2. After removal of 7 bases from V and 6 bases from J, the junction contained 11 bases not matched to a gene. The CDR3 has 15 residues. Germline values: CDR1 ENHRY, CDR2 SYGVKD. The CDR3 loop reads CAITTPGLGRNEQFF. DNA for the CDR3: TGTGCCATCACCACACCGGGACTAGGTCGCAATGAGCAGTTCTTC.

V is TRBV6-1 and J is TRBJ1-1; D not certain. Trimming shortened V by 2 bases and J by 2 bases, and 6 bases separated the two germline ends. The CDR3 extends over 13 amino acids. Germline CDR1 and CDR2: MNHNS and SASEGT. The CDR3, as DNA: TGTGCCAGCAGTGAAAATCAAAACACTGAAGCTTTCTTT. Its protein is CASSENQNTEAFF.

This clone came up a few times. This chain links TRBV10-2 with TRBJ2-7; D gene ambiguous. V dropped 2 bases and J dropped 6 bases, with 8 bases sitting between them. This CDR3 comprises 12 residues. Looked up from germline, CDR1 is WSHSY and CDR2 is SAAADI. The CDR3 protein is CASSEVGSEQYF. CDR3 nucleotides: TGCGCCAGCAGTGAGGTAGGGTCCGAGCAGTACTTC.

The chain links TRBV4-2 to TRBJ2-2; 9 nucleotides match TRBD2. This CDR3 has 17 amino acids. The germline gives CDR1 LGHNA, CDR2 YNFKEQ. J was trimmed by 7 bases and V by 0 bases; bases with no gene match: 9. CDR3 amino acids: CASSQEPLAGLGGELFF. The CDR3 DNA is TGTGCCAGCAGCCAAGAGCCCCTAGCGGGGCTGGGCGGGGAGCTGTTTTTT.

The chain uses TRBV6-5 and TRBJ1-1; the match to TRBD1 covers 8 bases. Germline V gene sequence: CDR1 MNHEY, CDR2 SVGAGI. The CDR3 totals 15 residues. Unmatched junction bases numbered 11, after V lost 6 bases and J lost 5 bases. The CDR3: CASSGLGTGRTEAFF. As DNA, the CDR3 is TGTGCCAGCAGCGGATTGGGGACAGGCAGAACTGAAGCTTTCTTT.

The chain uses TRBV6-5 and TRBJ2-2, with 14 bases aligning to TRBD2. V lost 6 bases and J lost 15; bases outside the gene matches: 6. The CDR3 extends over 13 amino acids. CDR1 is MNHEY and CDR2 is SVGAGI in the germline V gene. The CDR3 is CASRLTSGGAVFF. DNA for the CDR3: TGTGCCAGCAGGTTGACTAGCGGGGGGGCGGTGTTTTTT.

This clone occurred once. The gene calls are TRBV9 and TRBJ1-1, with a tentative D call TRBD1 (5 bases). V shed 0 bases and J shed 1 base, with 7 bases lying between them. This CDR3 region has 14 residues. CDR1 and CDR2 (germline): SGDLS, YYNGEE. The CDR3 is CASSVAQENTEAFF. CDR3 coding DNA: TGTGCCAGCAGCGTAGCACAGGAGAACACTGAAGCTTTCTTT.

This clone was seen a few times. Here the CDR3 reads CASSQDWGDYYEQYF. DNA for the CDR3: TGTGCCAGCAGCCAAGATTGGGGCGATTACTACGAGCAGTACTTC. V usage is TRBV4-2 and J usage is TRBJ2-7; a possible D gene is TRBD1 (5 bases). This CDR3 comprises 15 residues. Germline V gene sequence: CDR1 LGHNA, CDR2 YNFKEQ. With 0 bases removed from V and 3 bases from J, the gap between germline ends came to 12 bases.

This rearrangement joins TRBV28 to TRBJ1-4; D is undetermined. Germline loops: CDR1 MDHEN, CDR2 SYDVKM. The germline V and J ends were trimmed by 5 bases and 3 bases, with 16 bases remaining between them. CDR3 size: 16 residues. CDR3 bases: TGTGCCAGCAGTCCAACACCGTGGGCAGCTAATGAAAAACTGTTTTTT. Translating gives CASSPTPWAANEKLFF.